This T cell receptor (beta chain) was identified during a study of T cell changes during pregnancy in multiple sclerosis (dated by TCRdb to about 2019). About the investigation overall: The study examined how the T cell repertoire changed over the course of pregnancy in women with multiple sclerosis.

In the case of this clone: Its antigen remains unidentified. Per-base qualities were not stored, and no clone one base away is much larger.

The CDR3 measures 13 amino acids from cysteine to phenylalanine. Just CDR3 DNA is preserved here, 39 bases in frame from base 1. Trimming removed 4 bases from V and 4 bases from J; the gene matches leave 6 bases unexplained. Sequences GTSNPN (CDR1) and SVGIG (CDR2) are obtained from the germline V gene (reference sequence). Library creation used the immunoSEQ multiplex PCR assay. Entries here come from immuneACCESS through TCRdb and include only in-frame sequences with V and J called. Some clones fail to appear in such tables; in the studies checked, an unresolved V gene covers under half of the shortfall, and the cause of the remainder is unknown. In this sample the table shows about 44,000 clones, about 89% of which occur a single time. The ten largest clones take up approximately 0.5% of the sample.

The rearrangement joined TRBV30 to TRBJ2-7, with TRBD1 identical over 8 junction bases. The specimen was CD4+ T cells from peripheral blood mononuclear cells, collected in the first trimester of pregnancy. This sequence was found in a female donor with multiple sclerosis, enrolled in a pregnancy study. The nucleotide sequence reads TGTGCCTGGAAGGGGGACAGGTTGTACGAGCAGTACTTC. This yields the protein CAWKGDRLYEQYF.